The 14 T cell receptor beta chains in this list originate from one sample, sequenced in a study of vaccination and CD4 T cells after COVID-19. Cultured CD4+ T cell DNA was sequenced using the Oncomine TCR Beta short-read assay. TCRdb independently ran MiXCR on the PCR reads; one entry per CDR3 protein. The sample lists about 30,000 distinct CDR3 sequences; around 64% were seen once. The treatment: roughly ten-day PBMC culture with coronavirus spike peptide pools or control peptides (ViraFEST assay). The antigens these receptors bind are not known. The input for sequencing was CD4+ T cells from blood, cultured in vitro, taken after SARS-CoV-2 vaccination. The receptors come from a human donor who received a COVID-19 vaccine.

This clonotype occurred a few times. The chain links TRBV5-1 to TRBJ2-1; TRBD1 matches at 7 bases. CDR3 length: 17 amino acids. CDR1 and CDR2 (germline): SGHRS, YFSETQ. The junction had 9 bases not matched to a gene; V was cut back by 0 bases and J by 3 bases. The CDR3 coding sequence is TGCGCCAGCAGCTTGGGGGGAACCGGGACAGACTACAATGAGCAGTTCTTC. It yields the protein CASSLGGTGTDYNEQFF.

The chain joins TRBV20-1 to TRBJ2-5; D remains ambiguous. V was cut by 0 bases and J by 5 bases, with 7 bases left in between. This CDR3 comprises 12 residues. CDR1 is DFQATT and CDR2 is SNEGSKA in the germline V gene (reference sequence). CDR3 in amino acids: CSARDDGETQYF. In nucleotides, the CDR3 is TGCAGTGCTAGAGATGACGGGGAGACCCAGTACTTC.

This clonotype was seen only a few times. The rearrangement uses TRBV2 and TRBJ1-6; maybe TRBD1 (6 bases). The CDR3 runs 16 residues. V was pared by 5 bases and J by 7 bases, with 18 bases between. Germline CDR1 reads SNHLY; CDR2 reads FYNNEI. The CDR3 coding sequence is TGTGCCAGCAGTTTGGGTTTTGGACAGCCCAATTCACCCCTCCACTTT. Translation gives CASSLGFGQPNSPLHF. Supplemented by reference TRBV2 and TRBJ1-6, the full variable domain reads EPEVTQTPSHQVTQMGQEVILRCVPISNHLYFYWYRQILGQKVEFLVSFYNNEISEKSEIFDDQFSVERPDGSNFTLKIRSTKLEDSAMYFCASSLGFGQPNSPLHFGNGTRLTVT.

The genes are TRBV24-1 and TRBJ2-7; perhaps TRBD1 as D (6 bases). The CDR3 sequence is 14 residues long. Trimming removed 9 bases at V and 3 bases at J, with 17 bases between. Per the germline V gene, CDR1 is KGHDR and CDR2 is SFDVKD. DNA of the CDR3: TGTGCCACCGGACCCCGGGACAAGATCTACGAGCAGTACTTC. Translated: CATGPRDKIYEQYF.

This clonotype turned up a few times. The chain is built from TRBV24-1 and TRBJ2-2, with TRBD2 identical over 8 bases. The CDR3 extends over 17 amino acids. The ends lost 3 bases at V and 0 bases at J; junction bases unmatched: 5. CDR1 is KGHDR and CDR2 is SFDVKD in the germline V gene. The CDR3 loop reads CATSDTWGLANTGELFF. Here the CDR3 DNA reads TGTGCCACCAGTGATACCTGGGGACTAGCGAACACCGGGGAGCTGTTTTTT.

This clonotype was detected a few times. The rearrangement joins TRBV2 to TRBJ1-2; 7 nucleotides line up with TRBD1. V shed 5 bases and J 6 bases; nucleotides not matched to a gene: 3. The CDR3 sequence is 12 residues long. CDR1 is SNHLY, CDR2 FYNNEI, per germline. In DNA form, the CDR3 reads TGTGCCAGCAGTCTGACAGGGAATGGCTACACCTTC. Protein sequence: CASSLTGNGYTF. Full variable domain (rest looked up from reference TRBV2 and TRBJ1-2): EPEVTQTPSHQVTQMGQEVILRCVPISNHLYFYWYRQILGQKVEFLVSFYNNEISEKSEIFDDQFSVERPDGSNFTLKIRSTKLEDSAMYFCASSLTGNGYTFGSGTRLTVV.

The table lists this clonotype with a count of one. The chain carries TRBV6-2 or TRBV6-3 and TRBJ2-1, with 9 bases that match TRBD2. The CDR3 is 16 residues long. Losses at the gene ends were 2 bases for V and 0 bases for J; bases not matched to a gene: 2. Germline loops: CDR1 MNHEY, CDR2 SVGEGT. The CDR3 DNA reads as TGTGCCAGCAGTTACCGTAGCGGGGGCTCCTACAATGAGCAGTTCTTC. This sequence encodes CASSYRSGGSYNEQFF.

This chain joins TRBV10-3 and TRBJ2-3; 7 positions agree with TRBD2. Germline lookup yields CDR1 ENHRY and CDR2 SYGVKD. V was pared by 4 bases and J by 11 bases, with 9 bases of the junction left unmatched. The CDR3 runs 13 residues. CDR3 nucleotide sequence: TGTGCCATCAGTGTGGGGGGGGGGGTGGGGCAGTATTTT. Translation gives CAISVGGGVGQYF.

This clonotype was observed a few times. The V gene is TRBV15, the J gene TRBJ1-2; TRBD1 matches at 7 bases. Germline-derived CDR1 and CDR2 are LNHNV and YYDKDF (reference sequence). The V gene end was trimmed by 3 bases and the J gene end by 6 bases; junction bases not matched to a gene: 7. This CDR3 has 14 amino acids. The DNA of the CDR3 is TGTGCCACCAGCAGCCAGGGGGACGGGAATGGCTACACCTTC. It translates to CATSSQGDGNGYTF.

The chain employs TRBV6-2 or TRBV6-3 and TRBJ2-7; 11 positions match TRBD2. Trimming cost V 10 bases and J 5 bases; bases outside gene matches: 10. CDR1 MNHEY and CDR2 SVGEGT come from the germline V gene. The CDR3 is 14 amino acids. CDR3 DNA sequence: TGTGCCACCGCAGCTAGCGGGGGGTTCCACGAGCAGTACTTC. Protein product: CATAASGGFHEQYF.

The V gene is TRBV18, the J gene TRBJ2-5; D possibly corresponds to TRBD2 (6 bases). In germline, CDR1 is KGHSH, CDR2 LQKENI. V lost 6 bases and J 3 bases, leaving 26 bases between the germline ends. This CDR3 has 18 amino acids. CDR3 region: CASSPLGGGTSSEETQYF. CDR3 DNA: TGTGCCAGCTCCCCTCTGGGGGGAGGAACCTCGTCGGAAGAGACCCAGTACTTC.

This chain uses TRBV30 with TRBJ2-5; weak D call: TRBD1 (5 bases). Germline V gene data show CDR1 as GTSNPN and CDR2 as SVGIG (reference sequence). V was clipped by 0 bases and J by 4 bases, with 12 bases between them. The CDR3 is 14 amino acids. The CDR3 nucleotides are TGTGCCTGGAGTGTAATTCAGGGCCCAGAGACCCAGTACTTC. Protein: CAWSVIQGPETQYF.

This clonotype was recorded once. The chain links TRBV20-1 to TRBJ1-3, with 9 bases lining up with TRBD1. The germline V gene encodes CDR1 DFQATT and CDR2 SNEGSKA (reference sequence). The junction had 6 bases not matched to a gene; V was cut back by 0 bases and J by 3 bases. This CDR3 has 16 residues. In nucleotides, the CDR3 is TGCAGTGCTAGAGACCAACAGGGGGCGCTTGGAAACACCATATATTTT. Protein sequence: CSARDQQGALGNTIYF.

V gene TRBV19 combines with J gene TRBJ2-5, with 13 positions matching TRBD2. CDR3 length: 17 amino acids. Germline trimming cut 4 bases from V and 1 base from J; bases unmatched to any gene: 6. The germline V gene has CDR1 LNHDA and CDR2 SQIVND (reference sequence). The chain's CDR3 is CASSTGLAGRSQETQYF. As DNA, the CDR3 is TGTGCCAGTAGTACGGGACTAGCGGGGAGATCCCAAGAGACCCAGTACTTC.